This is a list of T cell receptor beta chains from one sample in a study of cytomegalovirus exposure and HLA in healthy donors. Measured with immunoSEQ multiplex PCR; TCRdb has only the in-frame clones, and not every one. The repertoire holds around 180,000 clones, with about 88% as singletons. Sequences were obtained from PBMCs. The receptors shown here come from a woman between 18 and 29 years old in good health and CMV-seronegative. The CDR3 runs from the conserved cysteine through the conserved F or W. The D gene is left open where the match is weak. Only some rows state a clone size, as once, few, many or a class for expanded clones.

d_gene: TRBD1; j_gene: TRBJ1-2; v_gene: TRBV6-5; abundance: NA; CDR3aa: CATGRGQVYGYTF; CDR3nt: TGTGCCACCGGCAGGGGGCAGGTCTATGGCTACACCTTC
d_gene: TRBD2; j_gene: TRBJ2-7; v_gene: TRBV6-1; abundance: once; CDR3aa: CASSGEGSPYEQYF; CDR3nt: TGTGCCAGCAGTGGGGAGGGGTCCCCCTACGAGCAGTACTTC
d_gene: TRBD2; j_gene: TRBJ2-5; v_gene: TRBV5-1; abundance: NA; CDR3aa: CASSTRASGGQETQYF; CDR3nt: TGCGCCAGCAGCACCCGGGCTAGCGGGGGGCAAGAGACCCAGTACTTC
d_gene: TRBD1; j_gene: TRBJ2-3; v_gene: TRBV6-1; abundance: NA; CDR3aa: CASRIQGANTQYF; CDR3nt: TGTGCCAGCAGAATACAGGGGGCAAATACGCAGTATTTT
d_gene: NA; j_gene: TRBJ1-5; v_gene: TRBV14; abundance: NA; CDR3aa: CASSQNRGQPQHF; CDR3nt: TGTGCCAGCAGCCAAAACCGGGGTCAGCCCCAGCATTTT
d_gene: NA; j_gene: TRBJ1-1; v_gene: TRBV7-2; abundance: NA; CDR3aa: CASSLVRGSTEAFF; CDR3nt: TGTGCCAGCAGCTTAGTTAGGGGGAGCACTGAAGCTTTCTTT
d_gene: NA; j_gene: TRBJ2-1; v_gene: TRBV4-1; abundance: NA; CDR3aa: CASSQGGNEQFF; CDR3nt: TGCGCCAGCAGCCAGGGGGGAAATGAGCAGTTCTTC
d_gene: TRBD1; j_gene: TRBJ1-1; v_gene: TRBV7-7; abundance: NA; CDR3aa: CASSPWTGSMNTEAFF; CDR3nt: TGTGCTAGCAGCCCGTGGACAGGGAGCATGAACACTGAAGCTTTCTTT
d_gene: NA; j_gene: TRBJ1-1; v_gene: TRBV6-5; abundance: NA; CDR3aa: CASISFGGEAFF; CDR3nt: TGTGCCAGCATCTCCTTCGGGGGGGAAGCTTTCTTT
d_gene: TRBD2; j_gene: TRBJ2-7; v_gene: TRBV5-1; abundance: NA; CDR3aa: CASSSGGASYEQYF; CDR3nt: TGCGCCAGCAGCTCGGGGGGGGCCTCCTACGAGCAGTACTTC
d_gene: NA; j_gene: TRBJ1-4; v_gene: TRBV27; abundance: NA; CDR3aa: CASSPKGGKSEGFF; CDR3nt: TGTGCCAGCAGCCCCAAGGGGGGGAAGAGCGAAGGGTTTTTT
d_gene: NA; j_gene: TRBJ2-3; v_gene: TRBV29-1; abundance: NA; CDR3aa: CSVQGGRTDTQYF; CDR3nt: TGCAGCGTCCAGGGGGGCCGCACAGATACGCAGTATTTT
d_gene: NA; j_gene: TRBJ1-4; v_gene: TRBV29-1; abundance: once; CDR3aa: CSVEPPGGEKLFF; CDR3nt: TGCAGCGTTGAACCCCCCGGGGGTGAAAAACTGTTTTTT
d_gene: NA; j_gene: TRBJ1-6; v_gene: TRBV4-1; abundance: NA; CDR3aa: CASSQEPPSSYNSPLHF; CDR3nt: TGCGCCAGCAGCCAAGAACCTCCGAGCTCCTATAATTCACCCCTCCACTTT
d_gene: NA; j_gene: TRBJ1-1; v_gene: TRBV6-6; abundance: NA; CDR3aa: CASSYGQGSTEAFF; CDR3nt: TGTGCCAGCAGTTACGGGCAGGGTAGTACTGAAGCTTTCTTT
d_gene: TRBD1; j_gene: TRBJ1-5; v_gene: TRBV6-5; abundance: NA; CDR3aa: CASSYTGGIQPQHF; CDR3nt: TGTGCCAGCAGTTATACAGGGGGAATTCAGCCCCAGCATTTT
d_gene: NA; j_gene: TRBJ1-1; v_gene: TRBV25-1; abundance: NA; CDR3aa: CATRDSMNTEAFF; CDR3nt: TGTGCCACCAGAGACAGTATGAACACTGAAGCTTTCTTT
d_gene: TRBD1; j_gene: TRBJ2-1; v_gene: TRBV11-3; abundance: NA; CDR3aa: CASSLRGGEYNEQFF; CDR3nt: TGTGCCAGCAGCTTACGAGGGGGCGAATACAATGAGCAGTTCTTC
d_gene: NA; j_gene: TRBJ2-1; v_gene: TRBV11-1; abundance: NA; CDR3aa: CASSLVTGLSYNEQFF; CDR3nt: TGTGCCAGCAGCTTAGTGACAGGTTTATCCTACAATGAGCAGTTCTTC
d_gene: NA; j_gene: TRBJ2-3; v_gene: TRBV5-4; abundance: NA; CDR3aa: CASSLAWQGTQYF; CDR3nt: TGTGCCAGCAGCTTGGCCTGGCAGGGAACGCAGTATTTT
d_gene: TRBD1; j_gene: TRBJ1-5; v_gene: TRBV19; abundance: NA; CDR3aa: CASSIGDRGLGQPQHF; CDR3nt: TGTGCCAGTAGTATAGGGGACAGGGGATTGGGTCAGCCCCAGCATTTT
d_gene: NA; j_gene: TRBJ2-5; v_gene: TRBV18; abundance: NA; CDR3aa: CASSPSGKETQYF; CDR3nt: TGTGCCAGCTCACCATCCGGGAAAGAGACCCAGTACTTC
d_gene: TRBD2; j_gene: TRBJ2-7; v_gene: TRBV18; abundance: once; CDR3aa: CASSPHDLAGSYYEQYF; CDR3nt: TGTGCCAGCTCACCTCATGATCTAGCGGGATCATACTACGAGCAGTACTTC
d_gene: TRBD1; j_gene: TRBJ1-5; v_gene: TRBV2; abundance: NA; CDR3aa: CASRGGQGSNQPQHF; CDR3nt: TGTGCCAGCAGGGGGGGACAGGGGAGCAATCAGCCCCAGCATTTT
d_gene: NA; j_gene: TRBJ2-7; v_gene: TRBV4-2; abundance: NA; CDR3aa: CASSQDQTTVLYEQYF; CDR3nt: TGTGCCAGCAGCCAAGATCAGACTACAGTCCTCTACGAGCAGTACTTC
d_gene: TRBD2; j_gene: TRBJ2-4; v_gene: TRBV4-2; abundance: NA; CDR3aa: CASSESSGGANIQYF; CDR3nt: TGTGCCAGCAGCGAATCTAGCGGGGGGGCGAACATTCAGTACTTC
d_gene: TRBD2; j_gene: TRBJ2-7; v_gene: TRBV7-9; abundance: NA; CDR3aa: CASSLTGSGSSYEQYF; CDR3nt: TGTGCCAGCAGCTTAACCGGTAGCGGGAGCTCCTACGAGCAGTACTTC
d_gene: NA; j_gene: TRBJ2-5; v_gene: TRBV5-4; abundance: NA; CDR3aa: CASSLDSETQYF; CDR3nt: TGTGCCAGCAGCTTGGACTCGGAGACCCAGTACTTC
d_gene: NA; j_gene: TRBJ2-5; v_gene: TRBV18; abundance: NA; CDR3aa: CASSPRGKETQYF; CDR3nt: TGTGCCAGCTCACCCCGGGGGAAAGAGACCCAGTACTTC
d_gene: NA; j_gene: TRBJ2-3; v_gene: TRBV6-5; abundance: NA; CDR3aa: CASKTDGLDTQYF; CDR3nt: TGTGCCAGCAAAACCGACGGGTTAGATACGCAATATTTT
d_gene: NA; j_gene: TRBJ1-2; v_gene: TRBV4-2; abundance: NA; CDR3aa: CASSGWDTNYGYTF; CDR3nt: TGTGCCAGCAGCGGCTGGGACACAAACTATGGCTACACCTTC
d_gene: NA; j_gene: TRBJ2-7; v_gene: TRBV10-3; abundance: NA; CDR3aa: CAISESAGARYEQYF; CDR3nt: TGTGCCATCAGTGAGTCCGCGGGGGCGAGGTACGAGCAGTACTTC
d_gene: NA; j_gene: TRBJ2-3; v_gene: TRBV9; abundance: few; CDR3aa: CASSFLGAPDTQYF; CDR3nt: TGTGCCAGCAGCTTTCTGGGGGCCCCAGATACGCAGTATTTT
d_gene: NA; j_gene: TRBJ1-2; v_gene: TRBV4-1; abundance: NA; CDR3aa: CASSQESGVGRGYTF; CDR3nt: TGCGCCAGCAGCCAAGAATCGGGGGTGGGGAGAGGCTACACCTTC
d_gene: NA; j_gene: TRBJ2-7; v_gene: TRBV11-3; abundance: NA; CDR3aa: CASSARVPHEQYF; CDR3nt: TGTGCCAGCAGCGCCAGGGTGCCCCACGAGCAGTACTTC
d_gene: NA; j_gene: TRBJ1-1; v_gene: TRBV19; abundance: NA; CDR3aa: CASSKGGTVNTEAFF; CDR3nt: TGTGCCAGTAGTAAAGGAGGGACGGTAAACACTGAAGCTTTCTTT
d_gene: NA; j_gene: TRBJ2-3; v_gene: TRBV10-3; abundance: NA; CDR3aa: CASGRGAAITDTQYF; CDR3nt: TGTGCCTCGGGCCGGGGGGCGGCAATCACAGATACGCAGTATTTT
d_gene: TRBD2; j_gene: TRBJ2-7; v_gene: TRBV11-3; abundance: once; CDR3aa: CASSLAGGPYEQYF; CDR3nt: TGTGCCAGCAGCTTAGCGGGAGGGCCATACGAGCAGTACTTC
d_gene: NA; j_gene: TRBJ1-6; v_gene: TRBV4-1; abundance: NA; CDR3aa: CASSQAGANSPLHF; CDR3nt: TGCGCCAGCAGCCAGGCGGGTGCTAATTCACCCCTCCACTTT
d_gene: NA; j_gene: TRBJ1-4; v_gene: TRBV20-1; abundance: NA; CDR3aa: CSAWRFEKLFF; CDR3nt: TGCAGTGCTTGGCGGTTTGAAAAACTGTTTTTT
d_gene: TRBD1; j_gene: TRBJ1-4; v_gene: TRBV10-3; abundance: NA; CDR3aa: CAIGRTGEEKLFF; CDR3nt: TGTGCCATCGGAAGGACAGGGGAAGAAAAACTGTTTTTT